Presented here are 21 T cell receptor beta chains from one specimen sequenced in a study of beta chain features in type 1 diabetes. As every portion of the isolated RNA was reverse transcribed, the sequencing read expressed TCRB transcripts. TCRdb's copy holds only in-frame clones and misses some; the assay was immunoSEQ multiplex PCR. The sample has around 290,000 clones, about 8.5% seen once. Input material: central memory CD4+ T cells from blood. The origin of the receptors is a woman younger than 30 in good health.

This clone was picked up a small number of times. This chain links TRBV5-1 with TRBJ2-1; 14 bases line up with TRBD2. J lost 4 bases, V lost 3 bases, and 3 bases had no gene match. The CDR3 contains 16 residues. Per germline, CDR1 SGHRS and CDR2 YFSETQ. CDR3 amino acids: CASSWTSGRSYNEQFF. The CDR3 region has the DNA TGCGCCAGCAGCTGGACTAGCGGGAGGAGTTACAATGAGCAGTTCTTC.

The chain uses TRBV7-2 and TRBJ2-2; 8 bases agree with TRBD1. The CDR3 covers 16 residues. Germline V gene data show CDR1 as SGHTA and CDR2 as FQGNSA. V trimming: 5 bases; J trimming: 1 base; junction bases outside the gene matches: 6. CDR3: CASSLTGTGNTGELFF. For the CDR3, the DNA is TGTGCCAGCAGCCTTACCGGGACAGGGAACACCGGGGAGCTGTTTTTT.

This clone was counted a few times. V is TRBV4-2 and J is TRBJ2-1; D remains unclear. The CDR3 extends over 15 amino acids. The ends were cut back, 0 bases at V and 0 bases at J, with 6 bases in the middle. Germline V lookup: CDR1 LGHNA, CDR2 YNFKEQ. CDR3 DNA sequence: TGTGCCAGCAGCCAAGACAGTAGCTCCTACAATGAGCAGTTCTTC. Protein product: CASSQDSSSYNEQFF.

The V gene is TRBV29-1, the J gene TRBJ1-3; D not resolved. In germline, CDR1 is SQVTM, CDR2 ANQGSEA. CDR3 length: 12 amino acids. V shed 2 bases and J shed 4 bases, with 6 bases lying between them. The CDR3 here is CSVETAGNTIYF. The CDR3 DNA reads TGCAGCGTTGAAACGGCGGGAAACACCATATATTTT.

In regard to this clone: Other DNA sequences in the same sample also yield this CDR3. The chain employs TRBV5-1 and TRBJ2-6; D is ambiguous. Germline CDR1 reads SGHRS; CDR2 reads YFSETQ. The CDR3 consists of 14 residues. Trimming cost V 2 bases and J 4 bases, with 7 bases left between them. In DNA form, the CDR3 reads TGCGCCAGCAGCTTAGTTGCCGGGGCCAACGTCCTGACTTTC. Translating gives CASSLVAGANVLTF.

This rearrangement joins TRBV7-2 to TRBJ2-1, with 10 bases that match TRBD2. Germline lookup yields CDR1 SGHTA and CDR2 FQGNSA. V shed 4 bases and J 10 bases; nucleotides not matched to a gene: 10. The CDR3 totals 15 residues. CDR3 sequence: CASSWTSGLSGEQFF. The CDR3 DNA follows: TGTGCCAGCAGCTGGACTAGCGGTCTATCAGGGGAGCAGTTCTTC.

This clone was picked up many times. The J gene is TRBJ2-5, the V gene TRBV21-1; TRBD1 reflects the table's D call only, with no check against the DNA. TRBV21-1 corresponds to a pseudogene. The CDR3 is 15 residues long. The CDR3 DNA reads as TGTGCCAGCAGACCACAGGGGGCGCGTTTGGAGACCCAGTACTTC. Translated, it gives CASRPQGARLETQYF.

This clone was observed a handful of times. The V call is TRBV5-1, the J call TRBJ2-1, with 12 bases fitting TRBD2. Per the germline V gene, CDR1 is SGHRS and CDR2 is YFSETQ. The CDR3 totals 15 residues. After removal of 0 bases from V and 6 bases from J, the junction contained 1 base not matched to a gene. The CDR3 protein is CASSLVTSGGNEQFF. For the CDR3, the DNA is TGCGCCAGCAGCTTGGTGACTAGCGGGGGCAATGAGCAGTTCTTC.

This clone was picked up one time. The chain is built from TRBV4-2 and TRBJ2-1; D uncertain. The CDR3 spans 12 residues. Germline CDR1 reads LGHNA; CDR2 reads YNFKEQ. V lost 5 bases and J lost 10, with 12 bases in between. The CDR3 region is CASSFRSPEQFF. The CDR3 nucleotides are TGTGCCAGCAGCTTTAGAAGCCCGGAGCAGTTCTTC.

Only a few counts were recorded for this clone. The V and J genes are TRBV19 and TRBJ2-5; TRBD1 might be the D (6 bases). The germline V gene encodes CDR1 LNHDA and CDR2 SQIVND (reference sequence). V lost 3 bases and J lost 5, with 16 bases in between. The CDR3 totals 15 residues. DNA for the CDR3: TGTGCCAGTAGTATGAGACAGGCCCGAGGGGAGACCCAGTACTTC. As protein: CASSMRQARGETQYF.

This chain connects TRBV18 to TRBJ2-7, with D possibly being TRBD1 (5 bases). The CDR3 loop spans 14 amino acids. V shed 5 bases and J shed 3 bases, with 14 bases lying between them. CDR1 KGHSH and CDR2 LQKENI come from the germline V gene. The DNA for the CDR3 is TGTGCCAGCTCAGGGGCCGGTGCCCTCTACGAGCAGTACGTC. It translates to CASSGAGALYEQYV.

V is TRBV28 and J is TRBJ1-2; tentatively, D is TRBD1 (5 bases). The V end was cut by 6 bases, the J end by 3 bases, with 14 bases between. The germline CDR1 and CDR2 sequences are MDHEN and SYDVKM. CDR3 length: 14 residues. CDR3 nucleotide sequence: TGTGCCAGCAGCCCCACTACGGGGCACTATGGCTACACCTTC. Encoded protein: CASSPTTGHYGYTF.

The gene calls are TRBV7-9 and TRBJ2-7; 11 bases are shared with TRBD1. The germline gives CDR1 SEHNR, CDR2 FQNEAQ (reference sequence). J was trimmed by 5 bases and V by 5 bases; bases with no gene match: 5. The CDR3 contains 14 residues. DNA of the CDR3: TGTGCCAGCAGCCTCGGACAGGGGGCTCACGAGCAGTACGTC. Translated, it gives CASSLGQGAHEQYV.

This clone was recorded a few times. The CDR3 DNA is TGTGCCAGCAGTTTAGCACTAGCGTCCTACAATGAGCAGTTCTTC. Translation gives CASSLALASYNEQFF. The chain carries TRBV27 and TRBJ2-1; 7 bases are shared with TRBD2. Trimming cost V 2 bases and J 1 base; bases outside gene matches: 2. CDR1 MNHEY and CDR2 SMNVEV come from the germline V gene (reference sequence). The CDR3 is 15 residues long.

This clone has only a few counts. Because the CDR3's place on the DNA is in doubt, the DNA is left out and the CDR3 is given as listed by TCRdb. The chain has TRBV5-8 and TRBJ2-2. Germline loops: CDR1 SGHTS, CDR2 YDEGEE. The CDR3 spans 17 residues, counting both ends. The chain's CDR3 is CASSLPGSSRTPGSCFF.

This clone was observed a few times. The chain joins TRBV7-9 to TRBJ2-7; a possible D gene is TRBD1 (6 bases). CDR3 length: 13 residues. The germline gives CDR1 SEHNR, CDR2 FQNEAQ (reference sequence). Trimming took off 4 bases at V and 6 bases at J, with 13 bases between the two ends. CDR3 sequence reads: CASSSTGSPEQYV. For the CDR3, the DNA is TGTGCCAGCAGCTCCACAGGGTCTCCCGAGCAGTACGTC.

This clone was counted at least ten times. The chain is built from TRBV29-1 and TRBJ2-5; 8 bases align to TRBD1. Trimming at V came to 7 bases and at J to 5 bases, leaving 6 bases not matched to a gene. CDR1 SQVTM and CDR2 ANQGSEA come from the germline V gene. The CDR3 sequence is 12 residues long. The CDR3 DNA is TGCAGCGCAGAGACAGGGGTGGAGACCCAGTACTTC. Translation: CSAETGVETQYF.

In its sample, this clone was seen many times. This chain joins TRBV28 and TRBJ2-1, with 10 bases lining up with TRBD1. The CDR3 sequence is 12 residues long. Germline V gene sequence: CDR1 MDHEN, CDR2 SYDVKM. The J segment lost 8 bases and the V segment lost 7 bases, leaving 2 bases of the junction unmatched. CDR3 loop: CASTTGGHEQFF. Here the CDR3 DNA reads TGTGCCAGCACGACAGGGGGCCATGAGCAGTTCTTC.

The rearrangement links TRBV7-2 to TRBJ1-1; TRBD1 aligns across 7 bases. There are 15 residues in the CDR3. J was trimmed by 4 bases and V by 4 bases; bases with no gene match: 9. Germline V gene data show CDR1 as SGHTA and CDR2 as FQGNSA. CDR3 sequence: CASSSLTGTSTEAFF. The CDR3 DNA reads as TGTGCCAGCAGCTCGTTGACAGGGACGAGCACTGAAGCTTTCTTT. The full variable domain, its missing parts supplied by reference TRBV7-2 and TRBJ1-1, is GAGVSQSPSNKVTEKGKDVELRCDPISGHTALYWYRQSLGQGLEFLIYFQGNSAPDKSGLPSDRFSAERTGGSVSTLTIQRTQQEDSAVYLCASSSLTGTSTEAFFGQGTRLTVV.

The V gene is TRBV6-5, the J gene TRBJ2-7, with D possibly being TRBD2 (5 bases). The V gene lost 5 bases and the J gene lost 7 bases, with 15 bases spanning the gap. This CDR3 has 13 amino acids. Germline V CDR1 and CDR2: MNHEY, SVGAGI. DNA for the CDR3: TGTGCCAGCAGTAACCCCTCGGGATGGGAGCAGTACTTC. As protein: CASSNPSGWEQYF.

The chain has TRBV5-4 and TRBJ1-4; D unresolved. CDR3 length: 13 amino acids. V gave up 1 base and J gave up 8 bases, with 9 bases separating them. Germline V gene lookup returns CDR1 SGHNT and CDR2 YYREEE (reference sequence). In nucleotides, the CDR3 is TGTGCCAGCAGCTTGCGAGTGGGAGAAAAACTGTTTTTT. This sequence encodes CASSLRVGEKLFF.